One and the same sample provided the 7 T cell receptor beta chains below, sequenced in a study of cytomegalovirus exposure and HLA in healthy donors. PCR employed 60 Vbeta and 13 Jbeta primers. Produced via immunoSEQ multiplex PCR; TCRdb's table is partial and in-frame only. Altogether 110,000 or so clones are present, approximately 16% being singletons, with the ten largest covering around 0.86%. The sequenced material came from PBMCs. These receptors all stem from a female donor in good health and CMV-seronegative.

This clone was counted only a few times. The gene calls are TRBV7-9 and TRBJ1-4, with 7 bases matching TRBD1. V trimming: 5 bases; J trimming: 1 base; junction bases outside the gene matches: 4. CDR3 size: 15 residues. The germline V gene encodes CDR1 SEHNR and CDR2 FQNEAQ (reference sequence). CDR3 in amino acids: CASSNRQGTNEKLFF. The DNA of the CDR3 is TGTGCCAGCAGCAACCGACAGGGAACTAATGAAAAACTGTTTTTT.

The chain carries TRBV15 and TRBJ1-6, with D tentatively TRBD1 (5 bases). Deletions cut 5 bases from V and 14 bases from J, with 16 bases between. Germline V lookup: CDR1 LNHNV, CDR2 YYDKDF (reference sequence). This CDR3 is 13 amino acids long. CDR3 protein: CATSGGALETLHF. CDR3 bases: TGTGCCACCAGCGGCGGGGCTCTTGAGACCCTCCACTTT.

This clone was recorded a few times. The CDR3 is CAWSASGTGEAFF. The CDR3, as DNA: TGTGCCTGGAGTGCCTCCGGGACTGGGGAAGCTTTCTTT. The V call is TRBV30, the J call TRBJ1-1; the D gene is possibly TRBD1 (5 bases). This CDR3 has 13 amino acids. Trimming left V 1 base short and J 8 bases short, with 14 bases between. Germline CDR1 GTSNPN, CDR2 SVGIG (reference sequence). The variable domain in full, completed from reference TRBV30 and TRBJ1-1, reads SQTIHQWPATLVQPVGSPLSLECTVEGTSNPNLYWYRQAAGRGLQLLFYSVGIGQISSEVPQNLSASRPQDRQFILSSKKLLLSDSGFYLCAWSASGTGEAFFGQGTRLTVV.

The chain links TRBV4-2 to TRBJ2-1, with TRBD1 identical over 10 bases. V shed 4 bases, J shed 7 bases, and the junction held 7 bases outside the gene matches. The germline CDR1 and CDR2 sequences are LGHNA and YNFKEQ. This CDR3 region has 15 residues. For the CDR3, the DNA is TGTGCCAGCAGCCCTCGACAGGGGGCTTTGAATGAGCAGTTCTTC. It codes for CASSPRQGALNEQFF.

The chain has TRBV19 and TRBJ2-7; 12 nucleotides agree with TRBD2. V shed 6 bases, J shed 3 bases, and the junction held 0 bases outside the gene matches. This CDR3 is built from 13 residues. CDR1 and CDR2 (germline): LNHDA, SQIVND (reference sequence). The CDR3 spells CASRGLAGYEQYF. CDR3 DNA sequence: TGTGCCAGTAGGGGACTAGCGGGCTACGAGCAGTACTTC.

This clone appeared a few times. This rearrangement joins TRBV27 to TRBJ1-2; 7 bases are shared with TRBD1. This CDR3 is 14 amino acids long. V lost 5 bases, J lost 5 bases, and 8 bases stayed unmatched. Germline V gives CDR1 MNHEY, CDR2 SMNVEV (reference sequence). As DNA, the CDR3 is TGTGCCAGCAGTGTCGCGGGACAGAGATATGGCTACACCTTC. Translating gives CASSVAGQRYGYTF.

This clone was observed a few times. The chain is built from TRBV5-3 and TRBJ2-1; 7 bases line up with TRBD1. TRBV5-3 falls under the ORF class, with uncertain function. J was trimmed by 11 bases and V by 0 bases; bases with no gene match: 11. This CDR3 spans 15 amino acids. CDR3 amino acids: CARSLGQGIGNKQFF. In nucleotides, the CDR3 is TGTGCCAGAAGCTTGGGACAGGGAATTGGGAACAAGCAGTTCTTC.